This T cell receptor beta chain was captured by sequencing in a study of blood T cells in healthy people across ages. Whole-study findings and limits: Long-lived donors had more naive CD4+ cells and higher diversity than aged donors.

This clonotype was counted a few times. Its specificity is unknown. Using a J-beta primer mix together with a sample-barcoded 5' primer, a second PCR was run for roughly 6 to 12 cycles. MiXCR was run by TCRdb on the 5' RACE reads, yielding one entry per CDR3 protein. The repertoire includes some 1.8 million distinct CDR3 sequences, 35% to 50% of them detected once, and around 23% sits in the top ten. Healthy Russian Caucasian donors spanned ages 6 to 90 years. Germline values: CDR1 SNHLY, CDR2 FYNNEI. The CDR3 is made up of 14 amino acids. The receptor's source is a human donor in good health. The sequenced sample consisted of blood. The gene calls are TRBV2 and TRBJ2-5; 9 nucleotides align to TRBD2. The J call may be faulty, since TRBJ2-7 better matches the DNA end. The CDR3 nucleotides read TGTGCCAGCAGTTCCGGGACTAGCTGGTACGAGCAGTACTTC. The encoded protein is CASSSGTSWYEQYF.